The 18 T cell receptor beta chains below were found in one sample sequenced in a study of T cell responses to AZD1222 COVID-19 vaccine (dated by TCRdb to the early 2020s). Explained via the paper, the time point label denotes: baseline before first vaccination. Library generation was performed with the immunoSEQ multiplex PCR assay. Sourced from immuneACCESS, this table was stored by TCRdb with only in-frame sequences that have V and J called. A share of the clones is absent; for the studies checked, an unresolved V gene accounts for under half, and the remainder has no known explanation. The sample table records about 100,000 clones; under 95% of these occur just once. The ten biggest clones cover less than 25% of the sample. Sequenced here: peripheral blood, sampled on day 0 of AZD1222 vaccination. The receptors were sampled from an adult in good health.

The gene calls are TRBV7-8 and TRBJ1-2, with a possible D match to TRBD1 (5 bases). V shed 1 base and J shed 4 bases, with 10 bases lying between them. The CDR3 has 14 amino acids. Per the germline V gene, CDR1 is SGHVS and CDR2 is FQNEAQ. The CDR3 protein is CASSLGTGAYGYTF. The CDR3 coding sequence is TGTGCCAGCAGCTTAGGAACCGGGGCCTATGGCTACACCTTC. The entire variable domain, with the rest obtained from reference TRBV7-8 and TRBJ1-2, is as follows: GAGVSQSPRYKVAKRGQDVALRCDPISGHVSLFWYQQALGQGPEFLTYFQNEAQLDKSGLPSDRFFAERPEGSVSTLKIQRTQQEDSAVYLCASSLGTGAYGYTFGSGTRLTVV.

Only a few counts were recorded for this clone. The gene calls are TRBV7-2 and TRBJ2-5, with TRBD1 matching over 8 bases. The CDR3 runs 16 residues. Germline V gene sequence: CDR1 SGHTA, CDR2 FQGNSA. Trimming removed 4 bases from V and 5 bases from J; junction bases left unmatched: 12. This CDR3 reads CASSSRPGTGGETQYF. The CDR3 DNA reads as TGTGCCAGCAGCTCAAGGCCCGGGACAGGTGGGGAGACCCAGTACTTC.

CDR3 nucleotide sequence: TGTGCCAGCAACCTCCGGGGTAATAGCAATCAGCCCCAGCATTTT. Amino acid sequence: CASNLRGNSNQPQHF. The J gene is TRBJ1-5, the V gene TRBV7-2; D is unresolved. The V and J ends lost 7 bases and 0 bases respectively, with 13 bases between them. The CDR3 totals 15 residues. Germline V lookup: CDR1 SGHTA, CDR2 FQGNSA. Full variable domain (missing parts from reference TRBV7-2 and TRBJ1-5): GAGVSQSPSNKVTEKGKDVELRCDPISGHTALYWYRQSLGQGLEFLIYFQGNSAPDKSGLPSDRFSAERTGGSVSTLTIQRTQQEDSAVYLCASNLRGNSNQPQHFGDGTRLSIL.

This chain uses TRBV4-3 with TRBJ2-7, with D possibly TRBD2 on 6 matching bases. With 1 base removed from V and 0 bases from J, the gap between germline ends came to 13 bases. This CDR3 contains 16 residues. Germline V gene data show CDR1 as LGHNA and CDR2 as YSLEER. The CDR3 DNA reads TGCGCCAGCAGCCAAGGCCCAGGAGGGAGCTCCTACGAGCAGTACTTC. As protein: CASSQGPGGSSYEQYF.

The chain combines TRBV6-4 with TRBJ1-4; D is unresolved. Germline CDR1 and CDR2: MRHNA and SNTAGT. V was trimmed by 3 bases and J by 6 bases, leaving 11 bases between them. The CDR3 loop spans 14 amino acids. CDR3: CASSETTSDEKLFF. Here the CDR3 DNA reads TGTGCCAGCAGTGAGACAACCTCTGATGAAAAACTGTTTTTT.

The chain uses TRBV7-2 and TRBJ1-2, with D possibly TRBD1 on 5 matching bases. Germline loops: CDR1 SGHTA, CDR2 FQGNSA. This CDR3 is built from 13 residues. V lost 1 base and J 7 bases, leaving 10 bases between the germline ends. The CDR3 DNA follows: TGTGCCAGCAGCTTAGAAGGGGATTCTGGCTACACCTTC. It encodes CASSLEGDSGYTF.

The chain joins TRBV6-5 to TRBJ1-2; 8 nucleotides match TRBD1. The CDR3 is 14 residues long. Unmatched junction bases numbered 5, after V lost 6 bases and J lost 2 bases. The germline gives CDR1 MNHEY, CDR2 SVGAGI. DNA of the CDR3: TGTGCCAGCAGCACAGGGGGTGAAAACTATGGCTACACCTTC. Amino acids: CASSTGGENYGYTF.

The rearrangement uses TRBV6-5 and TRBJ2-5; either TRBD1 or TRBD2 may supply D (5 bases each). Germline CDR1 MNHEY, CDR2 SVGAGI. The CDR3 has 15 amino acids. V lost 10 bases and J 3 bases, leaving 21 bases between the germline ends. The CDR3: CATSSRGTSEETQYF. The CDR3 DNA is TGTGCCACCTCTTCCCGGGGCACTAGTGAAGAGACCCAGTACTTC.

This CDR3 reads CASRNDRGRSGQPQHF. CDR3 bases: TGTGCCAGCAGGAATGACAGGGGGAGGAGTGGTCAGCCCCAGCATTTT. The chain couples TRBV7-8 to TRBJ1-5; 9 nucleotides match TRBD1. CDR1 and CDR2 (germline): SGHVS, FQNEAQ. V shed 6 bases and J 6 bases; nucleotides not matched to a gene: 12. This CDR3 has 16 amino acids.

The gene calls are TRBV30 and TRBJ2-7; 8 positions agree with TRBD2. The CDR3 sequence is 16 residues long. Germline CDR1 is GTSNPN and CDR2 is SVGIG (reference sequence). The V and J ends lost 0 bases and 1 base, in that order; junction bases with no gene match: 8. The CDR3 loop is CAWSVKLGGGSYEQYF. The DNA for the CDR3 is TGTGCCTGGAGTGTAAAATTGGGCGGGGGGTCCTACGAGCAGTACTTC.

The chain joins TRBV10-3 to TRBJ1-2; maybe TRBD1 (6 bases). The length of the CDR3 is 18 residues. Trimming took 3 bases from V and 1 from J, leaving 21 bases between them. From germline, CDR1 is ENHRY and CDR2 SYGVKD. CDR3: CAISDILSGQRLNYGYTF. CDR3 coding DNA: TGTGCCATCAGTGATATTTTGTCTGGACAGCGCCTTAACTATGGCTACACCTTC.

The chain couples TRBV6-2 or TRBV6-3 to TRBJ1-2; 7 positions agree with TRBD1. The germline gives CDR1 MNHEY, CDR2 SVGEGT. Losses at the gene ends were 4 bases for V and 6 bases for J; bases not matched to a gene: 8. CDR3 length: 14 residues. Written as DNA, the CDR3 is TGTGCCAGCAGTTCTATAGACAGGGAGGATGGCTACACCTTC. It specifies CASSSIDREDGYTF.

This clone was seen just once. The chain links TRBV18 to TRBJ1-4; weak D call: TRBD1 (6 bases). Trimming stripped 3 bases from V and 8 bases from J, with 19 bases between. Germline V CDR1 and CDR2: KGHSH, LQKENI. This CDR3 is 16 amino acids long. This CDR3 reads CASSPNLGGRGEKLFF. In DNA, the CDR3 is TGTGCCAGCTCACCGAACCTTGGGGGGCGAGGAGAAAAACTGTTTTTT.

The rearrangement uses TRBV12-3 or TRBV12-4 and TRBJ2-6, with D perhaps TRBD2 (6 bases). The CDR3 length is 12 residues. Trimming stripped 7 bases from V and 13 bases from J, with 14 bases between. The CDR3 bases are TGTGCCAGCAACAATCCGGGGAGGGTCCTGACTTTC. Amino acids: CASNNPGRVLTF.

This sequence joins TRBV5-1 and TRBJ1-3; D is unclear. The V gene lost 0 bases and the J gene lost 1 base, with 8 bases spanning the gap. The CDR3 has 15 amino acids. Per germline, CDR1 SGHRS and CDR2 YFSETQ. This chain's CDR3 is CASSLAAASGNTIYF. Here the CDR3 DNA reads TGCGCCAGCAGCTTGGCTGCAGCTTCTGGAAACACCATATATTTT.

This chain joins TRBV4-2 and TRBJ2-5; 8 bases map to TRBD1. J lost 2 bases, V lost 4 bases, and 9 bases had no gene match. Germline V lookup: CDR1 LGHNA, CDR2 YNFKEQ. The CDR3 has 16 amino acids. CDR3 amino acids: CASSPGTGNKQETQYF. CDR3 nucleotides: TGTGCCAGCAGCCCCGGGACAGGCAATAAACAAGAGACCCAGTACTTC.

This clone was observed a single time. The genes are TRBV5-4 and TRBJ2-3, with 8 bases matching TRBD2. V shed 1 base and J 8 bases; nucleotides not matched to a gene: 9. This CDR3 comprises 15 residues. Germline lookup yields CDR1 SGHNT and CDR2 YYREEE (reference sequence). The CDR3 sequence: CASSLFGGGVGTQYF. The CDR3 bases are TGTGCCAGCAGCTTGTTCGGGGGGGGAGTTGGTACGCAGTATTTT. The whole variable domain, remainder taken from reference TRBV5-4 and TRBJ2-3, is ETGVTQSPTHLIKTRGQQVTLRCSSQSGHNTVSWYQQALGQGPQFIFQYYREEENGRGNFPPRFSGLQFPNYSSELNVNALELDDSALYLCASSLFGGGVGTQYFGPGTRLTVL.

This chain connects TRBV27 to TRBJ2-1; D is possibly TRBD2 (7 bases). V lost 10 bases, J lost 0 bases, and 25 bases lay in between. The CDR3 has 18 residues. In germline, CDR1 is MNHEY, CDR2 SMNVEV (reference sequence). CDR3 DNA sequence: TGTGCCACCGGGTTTGGGGGGGCGGTTAAGAGCTCCTACAATGAGCAGTTCTTC. Its translation: CATGFGGAVKSSYNEQFF.